The 24 T cell receptor beta chains listed next were all sequenced from one sample in a study of Graves' ophthalmopathy and Graves' hyperthyroidism (dated by TCRdb to 2017 to 2018). Sequencer: Illumina HiSeq 2000. TCR beta CDR3 regions were amplified from RNA transcripts for repertoire sequencing. A first-round RT-PCR used HTBI primers with the Qiagen OneStep RT-PCR kit, followed by a second-round multiplex PCR, size selection and purification. The public reads were run again by TCRdb, first through fastp at Q25 and then through MiXCR, and only productive beta chains were kept. Each record represents a unique CDR3 protein, reported with the most common genes and DNA among its rows. A total of 500,000 to 700,000 distinct CDR3 sequences appear in this sample, 22% of them only once. Of the sample, roughly 6.9% is held by the ten largest clones. The specimen was peripheral blood. The receptors derive from a woman between 18 and 29 years old with stable Graves' hyperthyroidism. Some clones in this sample may be carry-over from other donors' samples. Donor details come from another sample of the same person, matched by shared clones.

This clonotype was detected only a few times. This CDR3 is CASSLAGDLYEQYF. In DNA, the CDR3 is TGTGCCAGCAGTTTAGCGGGAGACCTCTACGAGCAGTACTTC. The chain uses TRBV6-2 or TRBV6-3 and TRBJ2-7; 9 nucleotides line up with TRBD2. CDR1 is MNHEY, CDR2 SVGEGT, per germline. V dropped 4 bases and J dropped 3; count of bases not matched to a gene: 4. The CDR3 loop spans 14 amino acids.

This clonotype showed up many times. This chain links TRBV5-1 with TRBJ2-7, with 7 positions matching TRBD1. Trimming took 2 bases from V and 7 from J; bases not matched to a gene: 6. Germline CDR1 reads SGHRS; CDR2 reads YFSETQ. The CDR3 spans 13 residues. The DNA of the CDR3 is TGCGCCAGCAGCTTTACAGGGGAAGGTGAGCAGTACTTC. Its translation: CASSFTGEGEQYF.

This chain connects TRBV28 to TRBJ2-5; no clear D gene. Germline V lookup: CDR1 MDHEN, CDR2 SYDVKM. This CDR3 has 14 residues. The V end lost 4 bases, the J end lost 4 bases, and 13 bases lay between the germline ends. The CDR3, as DNA: TGTGCCAGCAGTTCAGGACCGCGTCTAGAGACCCAGTACTTC. Translating gives CASSSGPRLETQYF.

The table lists this clonotype with a count of one. The CDR3 loop is CASSQGPGYFSPLHF. CDR3 coding DNA: TGTGCCAGCAGCCAAGGACCGGGGTATTTTTCACCCCTCCACTTT. The V and J genes are TRBV14 and TRBJ1-6; D gene uncertain. CDR3 length: 15 residues. The germline V gene encodes CDR1 SGHDN and CDR2 FVKESK. Trimming removed 1 base at V and 9 bases at J, with 13 bases between.

In this sample, this clonotype turned up many times. This rearrangement joins TRBV12-3 or TRBV12-4 to TRBJ1-5; D is undetermined. V lost 5 bases, J lost 6 bases, and 5 bases lay in between. The CDR3 loop spans 11 amino acids. CDR3 sequence reads: CASSAGQPQHF. As DNA, the CDR3 is TGTGCCAGCAGTGCCGGTCAGCCCCAGCATTTT.

There are many counts of this clonotype. The chain carries TRBV6-1 and TRBJ2-5; D possibly corresponds to TRBD1 (6 bases). This CDR3 has 15 residues. Germline lookup yields CDR1 MNHNS and CDR2 SASEGT. The V gene lost 6 bases and the J gene lost 5 bases, with 19 bases spanning the gap. The DNA of the CDR3 is TGTGCCAGCAGCCCTACAGGGAGTGTAGGGGAGACCCAGTACTTC. As protein: CASSPTGSVGETQYF.

This clonotype was observed many times. The chain combines TRBV4-2 with TRBJ2-7; 13 positions agree with TRBD2. The germline gives CDR1 LGHNA, CDR2 YNFKEQ. The V and J ends lost 0 bases and 3 bases, in that order; junction bases with no gene match: 5. The CDR3 spans 17 residues. As DNA, the CDR3 is TGTGCCAGCAGCCAAGAAGTTGGGACTAGCGGGGTCTACGAGCAGTACTTC. Encoded protein: CASSQEVGTSGVYEQYF.

This clonotype was found a few times. This chain links TRBV20-1 with TRBJ1-2; D is unclear. Germline V gives CDR1 DFQATT, CDR2 SNEGSKA (reference sequence). The V end lost 0 bases, the J end lost 8 bases, and 19 bases lay between the germline ends. This CDR3 has 15 amino acids. Here the CDR3 DNA reads TGCAGTGCTAGAGATCTGCGCATGGGGTCGGACGGCTACACCTTC. Translating it yields CSARDLRMGSDGYTF.

This clonotype was picked up many times. The genes are TRBV20-1 and TRBJ1-1; TRBD1 agrees at 10 bases. The CDR3 loop spans 16 amino acids. CDR1 is DFQATT and CDR2 is SNEGSKA in the germline V gene (reference sequence). After removal of 2 bases from V and 3 bases from J, the junction contained 9 bases not matched to a gene. The CDR3 coding sequence is TGCAGTGCTAGATCCCGACAGGGGGCGGTCCACACTGAAGCTTTCTTT. Its translation: CSARSRQGAVHTEAFF.

The J gene is TRBJ2-7, the V gene TRBV9; D ambiguous. The germline V and J ends were trimmed by 0 bases and 0 bases, with 10 bases remaining between them. Per the germline V gene, CDR1 is SGDLS and CDR2 is YYNGEE. The CDR3 sequence is 15 residues long. CDR3 DNA sequence: TGTGCCAGCAGCGTAGGGCAGTCGAGCTCCTACGAGCAGTACTTC. Residues: CASSVGQSSSYEQYF. The full variable domain, with the rest looked up from reference TRBV9 and TRBJ2-7, is DSGVTQTPKHLITATGQRVTLRCSPRSGDLSVYWYQQSLDQGLQFLIQYYNGEERAKGNILERFSAQQFPDLHSELNLSSLELGDSALYFCASSVGQSSSYEQYFGPGTRLTVT.

This clonotype was seen ten or more times. The chain links TRBV6-5 to TRBJ1-6, with D tentatively TRBD1 (5 bases). Trimming cost V 2 bases and J 5 bases, with 19 bases left between them. Germline V lookup: CDR1 MNHEY, CDR2 SVGAGI. This CDR3 contains 18 residues. For the CDR3, the DNA is TGTGCCAGCAGTTACGACCGGGGCCGATGGGGGGATAATTCACCCCTCCACTTT. This encodes CASSYDRGRWGDNSPLHF.

This clonotype was observed a few times. The V call is TRBV7-9, the J call TRBJ1-2, with a weak D call TRBD1 (5 bases). Germline-derived CDR1 and CDR2 are SEHNR and FQNEAQ (reference sequence). The CDR3 is made up of 14 amino acids. Between the trimmed V and J ends, which lost 5 bases and 0 bases, there was a span of 10 bases. The CDR3 DNA reads as TGTGCCAGCAGCCCCAGGGTTACTAACTATGGCTACACCTTC. Its protein product is CASSPRVTNYGYTF.

Concerning this clonotype: A much larger clone differs by one base, so this may be a read error. This chain joins TRBV7-8 and TRBJ1-5; D gene unclear. CDR1 and CDR2 (germline): SGHVS, FQNEAQ. This CDR3 has 13 residues. V was clipped by 8 bases and J by 4 bases, with 12 bases between them. CDR3 sequence reads: CASGIEVNQPQHF. The CDR3 nucleotides are TGTGCCAGCGGTATCGAGGTGAATCAGCCCCAGCATTTT.

The CDR3 DNA reads as TGTGCCACCAGCCGACAAGAGACCCAGTACTTC. It translates to CATSRQETQYF. V and J are TRBV24-1 and TRBJ2-5; D gene unclear. V shed 7 bases and J shed 2 bases, with 4 bases lying between them. The CDR3 has 11 amino acids. Germline V gene data show CDR1 as KGHDR and CDR2 as SFDVKD.

The chain employs TRBV28 and TRBJ2-7; D remains ambiguous. The CDR3 spans 13 residues. Per germline, CDR1 MDHEN and CDR2 SYDVKM. Trimming removed 3 bases from V and 2 bases from J, with 8 bases in between. The CDR3 protein is CASSFNVPYEQYF. The CDR3 coding sequence is TGTGCCAGCAGTTTCAACGTACCCTACGAGCAGTACTTC.

In this sample, this clonotype turned up many times. This chain uses TRBV20-1 with TRBJ1-6; D is unclear. The CDR3 consists of 14 residues. The V end lost 5 bases, the J end lost 5 bases, and 13 bases lay between the germline ends. Germline CDR1 is DFQATT and CDR2 is SNEGSKA (reference sequence). CDR3 nucleotide sequence: TGCAGTGCTGCTAAGGTCTTTGATAATTCACCCCTCCACTTT. Translation gives CSAAKVFDNSPLHF.

This clonotype was observed many times. V is TRBV27 and J is TRBJ1-6; D unresolved. Looked up from germline, CDR1 is MNHEY and CDR2 is SMNVEV (reference sequence). The CDR3 totals 15 residues. V was cut by 3 bases and J by 10 bases, with 16 bases left in between. The CDR3 region is CASSLAGSRTSPLHF. CDR3 DNA sequence: TGTGCCAGCAGTTTGGCTGGCTCCCGCACGTCACCCCTCCACTTT.

The chain has TRBV28 and TRBJ1-1; no reliable D call. The CDR3 spans 14 residues. V dropped 2 bases and J dropped 1 base, with 8 bases sitting between them. Germline CDR1 MDHEN, CDR2 SYDVKM. CDR3 in amino acids: CASSLVPANTEAFF. The CDR3 DNA reads TGTGCCAGCAGTTTAGTCCCAGCGAACACTGAAGCTTTCTTT.

This clonotype has only a few counts. This CDR3 is CPRRDGGPETQYF. The CDR3, as DNA: TGTCCCCGCCGGGACGGGGGCCCAGAGACCCAGTACTTC. The chain carries TRBV6-1 and TRBJ2-5, with D perhaps matching TRBD1 or TRBD2 (6 bases each). This CDR3 is built from 13 residues. CDR1 MNHNS and CDR2 SASEGT come from the germline V gene.

The J gene is TRBJ1-2, the V gene TRBV28; D unresolved. The length of the CDR3 is 14 residues. Germline CDR1 reads MDHEN; CDR2 reads SYDVKM. The V end was cut by 3 bases, the J end by 4 bases, with 12 bases between. The CDR3 region is CASSFRKQRYGYTF. Written as DNA, the CDR3 is TGTGCCAGCAGTTTTCGGAAACAGCGCTATGGCTACACCTTC.

V gene TRBV15 combines with J gene TRBJ2-4; 7 positions agree with TRBD1. Germline V gene data show CDR1 as LNHNV and CDR2 as YYDKDF (reference sequence). This CDR3 region has 15 residues. J was trimmed by 2 bases and V by 4 bases; bases with no gene match: 5. The CDR3 sequence is CATSNPGQPKNIQYF. The CDR3 DNA reads as TGTGCCACCAGCAATCCGGGACAGCCCAAAAACATTCAGTACTTC.

This clonotype was counted only a few times. This chain uses TRBV10-3 with TRBJ2-7; D might be TRBD2 (6 bases). Trimming took 4 bases from V and 1 from J, leaving 14 bases between them. This CDR3 has 15 residues. Germline assignment: CDR1 ENHRY and CDR2 SYGVKD. The CDR3, as DNA: TGTGCCATCAGTGCACCCATGGACTATTCCTACGAGCAGTACTTC. Amino acids: CAISAPMDYSYEQYF.

The V gene is TRBV30, the J gene TRBJ1-1; D remains unclear. The germline gives CDR1 GTSNPN, CDR2 SVGIG (reference sequence). V was pared by 1 base and J by 3 bases, with 9 bases between. The CDR3 runs 13 residues. CDR3 residues: CAWSAGSYTEAFF. CDR3 coding DNA: TGTGCCTGGAGTGCCGGGAGCTACACTGAAGCTTTCTTT.

This chain joins TRBV27 and TRBJ2-4; either TRBD1 or TRBD2 may supply D (5 bases each). The length of the CDR3 is 15 residues. V lost 3 bases and J lost 7, with 16 bases in between. The germline V gene has CDR1 MNHEY and CDR2 SMNVEV (reference sequence). CDR3 in DNA: TGTGCCAGCAGTTTGCTCGGGGCCAAAAAGAACATTCAGTACTTC. Amino acid sequence: CASSLLGAKKNIQYF.